The next 29 T cell receptor beta chains were all read from a single sample in a study of PD-1 blockade in classical Hodgkin lymphoma. Autologous stem cell transplantation was followed by relapse in every patient, and brentuximab vedotin exposure varied. The method was immunoSEQ multiplex PCR; TCRdb's version includes in-frame clones alone and lacks a portion of them. Among about 13,000 clones listed, 80% to 85% were seen once. The input for sequencing was peripheral blood mononuclear cells (PBMCs), taken at baseline. The receptors come from a human donor with classical Hodgkin lymphoma.

The CDR3 reads CASSRGREGSEQFF. CDR3 nucleotides: TGCGCCAGCAGCAGAGGGCGGGAGGGGAGTGAGCAGTTCTTC. V is TRBV10-2 and J is TRBJ2-1, with 9 bases fitting TRBD2. The CDR3 is made up of 14 amino acids. The V gene's germline CDR1 is WSHSY and CDR2 SAAADI. V gave up 6 bases and J gave up 9 bases; unmatched junction bases: 9.

The CDR3 sequence is CASTGGYTGELFF. CDR3 nucleotide sequence: TGCGCCAGCACAGGGGGTTATACCGGGGAGCTGTTTTTT. The rearrangement joins TRBV5-1 to TRBJ2-2; TRBD1 agrees at 7 bases. This CDR3 contains 13 residues. The germline V gene has CDR1 SGHRS and CDR2 YFSETQ. The ends lost 6 bases at V and 5 bases at J; junction bases unmatched: 4.

Comments on this clone: A far larger clone is off by one base, so a read error is likely. Other DNA sequences of this sample code for an identical CDR3. The chain combines TRBV21-1 with TRBJ1-5. TRBV21-1 is noted as a pseudogene. This CDR3 has 14 amino acids. CDR3 sequence reads: CASSKGSSNQPQHF. Here the CDR3 DNA reads TGTGCCAGCAGCAAAGGCAGTAGCAATCAGCCCCAACATTTT.

The V gene is TRBV9, the J gene TRBJ2-5; tentative D call: TRBD2 (5 bases). The germline CDR1 and CDR2 sequences are SGDLS and YYNGEE. V was trimmed by 4 bases and J by 2 bases, leaving 12 bases between them. This CDR3 comprises 14 residues. DNA of the CDR3: TGTGCCAGCAGCACCCGGACTGGACAAGAGACCCAGTACTTC. Its protein product is CASSTRTGQETQYF.

This clone has a single count. The chain joins TRBV27 to TRBJ2-2; D possibly corresponds to TRBD2 (5 bases). V gave up 3 bases and J gave up 7 bases, with 9 bases separating them. The V gene's germline CDR1 is MNHEY and CDR2 SMNVEV (reference sequence). The CDR3 is 13 residues long. The CDR3 protein is CASSLVRGGELFF. In nucleotides, the CDR3 is TGTGCCAGCAGTTTGGTACGGGGCGGGGAGCTGTTTTTT.

This clone was counted a single time. V and J are TRBV7-8 and TRBJ1-1; the match to TRBD1 covers 11 bases. The CDR3 is 15 amino acids. The V and J ends lost 5 bases and 10 bases, in that order; junction bases with no gene match: 12. CDR1 is SGHVS, CDR2 FQNEAQ, per germline. The chain's CDR3 is CASSPQGGTGGSAFF. In nucleotides, the CDR3 is TGTGCCAGCAGCCCCCAGGGAGGGACAGGGGGTTCAGCTTTCTTT.

This chain connects TRBV29-1 to TRBJ2-3, with a tentative D call TRBD2 (6 bases). CDR3 length: 14 amino acids. The germline gives CDR1 SQVTM, CDR2 ANQGSEA. Trimming pared 2 bases from V and 2 bases from J, leaving 11 bases between. The CDR3 here is CSVETGVNTDTQYF. In DNA form, the CDR3 reads TGCAGCGTTGAAACGGGAGTGAACACAGATACGCAGTATTTT.

The genes are TRBV5-1 and TRBJ2-3; 7 nucleotides agree with TRBD1. The CDR3 has 15 amino acids. The V segment lost 4 bases and the J segment 2 bases; nucleotides outside the gene matches: 7. CDR1 is SGHRS, CDR2 YFSETQ, per germline. The CDR3: CASSLGTADTDTQYF. CDR3 DNA: TGCGCCAGCAGCCTCGGGACAGCCGACACAGATACGCAGTATTTT.

This clone was counted a few times. The chain is built from TRBV4-1 and TRBJ1-1; tentative D call: TRBD1 (5 bases). Between the trimmed V and J ends, which lost 4 bases and 0 bases, there was a span of 15 bases. The germline V gene has CDR1 MGHRA and CDR2 YSYEKL. The CDR3 runs to 16 residues. This CDR3 reads CASSLLGAVMNTEAFF. As DNA, the CDR3 is TGCGCCAGCAGCCTCCTCGGGGCGGTCATGAACACTGAAGCTTTCTTT.

The chain employs TRBV5-4 and TRBJ2-7, with TRBD2 matching over 8 bases. This CDR3 comprises 14 residues. The V segment lost 5 bases and the J segment 0 bases; nucleotides outside the gene matches: 4. Germline V gives CDR1 SGHNT, CDR2 YYREEE (reference sequence). The CDR3 spells CASRPGTSSYEQYF. The CDR3 DNA reads TGTGCCAGCAGGCCCGGGACTAGCTCCTACGAGCAGTACTTC.

The chain links TRBV6-5 to TRBJ2-1, with D hard to call. V dropped 2 bases and J dropped 7 bases, with 9 bases sitting between them. There are 13 residues in the CDR3. Germline lookup yields CDR1 MNHEY and CDR2 SVGAGI. The CDR3 reads CASSYHSSNEQFF. In DNA, the CDR3 is TGTGCCAGCAGTTACCACAGCTCGAATGAGCAGTTCTTC.

The chain couples TRBV19 to TRBJ2-6; D not certain. Trimming cost V 3 bases and J 4 bases, with 13 bases left between them. This CDR3 region has 16 residues. Germline V gene data show CDR1 as LNHDA and CDR2 as SQIVND (reference sequence). CDR3 sequence (DNA): TGTGCCAGTAGTATGGGTCCCCACCCCGGGGCCAACGTCCTGACTTTC. This codes for CASSMGPHPGANVLTF. The full variable domain, in which reference TRBV19 and TRBJ2-6 provide the parts outside the CDR3, is DGGITQSPKYLFRKEGQNVTLSCEQNLNHDAMYWYRQDPGQGLRLIYYSQIVNDFQKGDIAEGYSVSREKKESFPLTVTSAQKNPTAFYLCASSMGPHPGANVLTFGAGSRLTVL.

The chain has TRBV4-1 and TRBJ2-3; D perhaps matches TRBD2 (6 bases). The germline V gene has CDR1 MGHRA and CDR2 YSYEKL. The CDR3 consists of 16 residues. The V and J ends lost 2 bases and 0 bases respectively, with 12 bases between them. CDR3 loop: CASSQRGLSSTDTQYF. CDR3 sequence (DNA): TGCGCCAGCAGCCAAAGGGGACTCTCTAGCACAGATACGCAGTATTTT.

This clone has only a few counts. The genes are TRBV5-1 and TRBJ2-3; D gene ambiguous. V dropped 1 base and J dropped 2 bases, with 5 bases sitting between them. The CDR3 spans 13 residues. Germline CDR1 and CDR2: SGHRS and YFSETQ. The CDR3 region has the DNA TGCGCCAGCAGCTTGCAGATCACAGATACGCAGTATTTT. It yields the protein CASSLQITDTQYF.

This clone was counted a few times. This chain links TRBV5-8 with TRBJ2-2; TRBD2 aligns across 8 bases. J gave up 5 bases and V 2 bases, and 8 bases lay outside the gene matches. Germline V lookup: CDR1 SGHTS, CDR2 YDEGEE. The CDR3 is made up of 16 amino acids. The CDR3 DNA reads TGTGCCAGCAGCTTCGAAAGCGGGAGAACGACCGGGGAGCTGTTTTTT. This gives the protein CASSFESGRTTGELFF.

V usage is TRBV5-1 and J usage is TRBJ2-5; tentatively, D is TRBD1 (6 bases). The germline V gene encodes CDR1 SGHRS and CDR2 YFSETQ. V lost 3 bases and J lost 5, with 11 bases in between. The CDR3 is 13 residues long. The CDR3 nucleotides are TGCGCCAGCAGCTCAGGGGTAGGGGAGACCCAGTACTTC. As protein: CASSSGVGETQYF.

This chain uses TRBV5-5 with TRBJ1-1; D perhaps matches TRBD1 (5 bases). V lost 4 bases and J lost 3, with 13 bases in between. The CDR3 sequence is 14 residues long. Germline V gene sequence: CDR1 SGHKS, CDR2 YYEKEE (reference sequence). The CDR3 DNA reads as TGTGCCAGCAGCCAACATACAGGATACACTGAAGCTTTCTTT. The encoded protein is CASSQHTGYTEAFF.

The rearrangement uses TRBV9 and TRBJ2-7; 9 bases match TRBD1. The CDR3 totals 14 residues. The V gene end was trimmed by 3 bases and the J gene end by 7 bases; junction bases not matched to a gene: 8. Per germline, CDR1 SGDLS and CDR2 YYNGEE. The CDR3 region has the DNA TGTGCCAGCAGCGCGGAACAGGGGGCTCGAGAGCAGTACTTC. Amino acids: CASSAEQGAREQYF.

The rearrangement uses TRBV7-6 and TRBJ1-5, with a weak D call TRBD1 (6 bases). V shed 2 bases and J shed 7 bases, with 12 bases lying between them. This CDR3 contains 14 residues. Germline V gene lookup returns CDR1 SGHVS and CDR2 FNYEAQ. The CDR3 region has the DNA TGTGCCAGCAGCTTATTCGGGGGGGCGCAGCCCCAGCATTTT. Amino acids: CASSLFGGAQPQHF.

The chain links TRBV27 to TRBJ1-2; 7 bases align to TRBD1. V shed 6 bases, J shed 8 bases, and the junction held 6 bases outside the gene matches. The CDR3 sequence is 12 residues long. CDR1 is MNHEY, CDR2 SMNVEV, per germline (reference sequence). As DNA, the CDR3 is TGTGCCAGCAGCTTAACAGGGGACGGCTACACCTTC. Amino acid sequence: CASSLTGDGYTF.

This clone was recorded once. V and J are TRBV6-1 and TRBJ2-3; no definite D call. The CDR3 spans 11 residues. CDR1 MNHNS and CDR2 SASEGT come from the germline V gene. V gave up 10 bases and J gave up 2 bases, with 7 bases separating them. The CDR3 region is CATRNTDTQYF. CDR3 sequence (DNA): TGTGCCACCAGAAACACAGATACGCAGTATTTT.

Regarding this clone: A junction end diverges from the germline sequence, so it may reflect a read error. The chain uses TRBV15 and TRBJ1-1; D remains unclear. The CDR3 spans 13 residues. Germline CDR1 is LNHNV and CDR2 is YYDKDF (reference sequence). CDR3: CATSRDINSEAFF. CDR3 bases: TGCGCCACCAGCAGAGATATTAACTCTGAAGCTTTCTTT.

The chain uses TRBV5-1 and TRBJ2-7; 10 nucleotides agree with TRBD2. The germline V gene has CDR1 SGHRS and CDR2 YFSETQ. Trimming took 3 bases from V and 7 from J; bases not matched to a gene: 7. The CDR3 extends over 14 amino acids. CDR3 nucleotide sequence: TGCGCCAGCAGCTACCTAGCGGGAGACGGTGAGCAGTACTTC. Translated: CASSYLAGDGEQYF.

Only one count was recorded for this clone. The CDR3: CSVGQGKWAAFF. In DNA form, the CDR3 reads TGCAGCGTTGGTCAGGGAAAGTGGGCGGCTTTCTTT. V is TRBV29-1 and J is TRBJ1-1; D possibly corresponds to TRBD1 (5 bases). Germline V lookup: CDR1 SQVTM, CDR2 ANQGSEA. The CDR3 spans 12 residues. Trimming removed 4 bases from V and 11 bases from J, with 17 bases in between. Supplemented by reference TRBV29-1 and TRBJ1-1, the full variable domain reads SAVISQKPSRDICQRGTSLTIQCQVDSQVTMMFWYRQQPGQSLTLIATANQGSEATYESGFVIDKFPISRPNLTFSTLTVSNMSPEDSSIYLCSVGQGKWAAFFGQGTRLTVV.

This chain uses TRBV25-1 with TRBJ2-1; D is uncertain. V dropped 8 bases and J dropped 9 bases, with 14 bases sitting between them. Germline CDR1 is MGHDK and CDR2 is SYGVNS. This CDR3 is 12 amino acids long. The DNA of the CDR3 is TGTGCCAGCCGCCGACTGTCTTCTGAGCAGTTCTTC. Translation gives CASRRLSSEQFF.

This clone was observed once. This rearrangement joins TRBV25-1 to TRBJ1-1, with D unclear. The germline gives CDR1 MGHDK, CDR2 SYGVNS. The CDR3 covers 13 residues. V lost 4 bases and J 1 base, leaving 7 bases between the germline ends. The CDR3 DNA is TGTGCCAGCAGTGGGGTTGGGAACACTGAAGCTTTCTTT. Its translation: CASSGVGNTEAFF.

This chain uses TRBV19 with TRBJ2-1, with D perhaps TRBD2 (5 bases). CDR3 size: 14 residues. Trimming pared 6 bases from V and 0 bases from J, leaving 9 bases between. Germline lookup yields CDR1 LNHDA and CDR2 SQIVND (reference sequence). The CDR3 protein is CASRDWNSYNEQFF. The CDR3 nucleotides are TGTGCCAGTAGGGACTGGAACTCCTACAATGAGCAGTTCTTC.

The chain carries TRBV4-1 and TRBJ2-3; 8 bases agree with TRBD1. Germline loops: CDR1 MGHRA, CDR2 YSYEKL. The CDR3 is 16 amino acids. J was trimmed by 6 bases and V by 0 bases; bases with no gene match: 8. CDR3 coding DNA: TGCGCCAGCAGCCAAGATTGGGACAGGTCCAGCGATACGCAGTATTTT. Its translation is CASSQDWDRSSDTQYF.

This clone was recorded once. This chain joins TRBV19 and TRBJ2-7, with a tentative D call TRBD2 (5 bases). The germline V gene has CDR1 LNHDA and CDR2 SQIVND (reference sequence). The CDR3 is 13 residues long. V was cut by 3 bases and J by 0 bases, with 6 bases left in between. CDR3 nucleotide sequence: TGTGCCAGTAGTATCACTAGCTCCTACGAGCAGTACTTC. Protein: CASSITSSYEQYF.